In this sample, the clone carrying this TCR beta chain turned up a few times. Its antigen is as yet unknown. This sample is drawn from a study of T cell responses to AZD1222 COVID-19 vaccine. Trimming removed 2 bases at V and 0 bases at J, with 11 bases between. Per the germline V gene, CDR1 is MNHEY and CDR2 is SVGEGT. This CDR3 is built from 16 residues. Study-wide results and limits: Clonal diversity may have been underestimated, and the donors were mostly white British, with more females than males.

Sequenced by immunoSEQ multiplex PCR; TCRdb stores in-frame clones only, minus some. The data hold roughly 150,000 clones, with 88% observed a single time. This clonotype was obtained from an adult who received the AZD1222 COVID-19 vaccine. Sample: peripheral blood, taken 28 days after the second AZD1222 dose. The V call is TRBV6-2 or TRBV6-3, the J call TRBJ2-4; D possibly corresponds to TRBD1 (5 bases). The CDR3 DNA is TGTGCCAGCAGTTACGTCCTAGGGGCAGCCAAAAACATTCAGTACTTC. This encodes CASSYVLGAAKNIQYF.